In its sample, the clone carrying this T cell receptor (beta chain) was seen many times. V lost 3 bases and J lost 3, with 12 bases in between. Per germline, CDR1 GTSNPN and CDR2 SVGIG (reference sequence). This CDR3 is 13 amino acids long. This record comes from a study of T-cell reconstitution after alpha-beta-depleted transplantation in children. Molecular barcoding with unique molecular identifiers was used for the TCRbeta library. MiXCR was run by TCRdb on the PCR reads, yielding one entry per CDR3 protein. The table has 100,000 to 120,000 distinct CDR3 sequences, 10% to 13% seen once. Sequencing was performed on PBMCs from the stem cell graft donor, taken from the stem cell graft. V is TRBV30 and J is TRBJ2-7; tentatively, D is TRBD2 (6 bases). The sequence was obtained from a human donor who donated a stem cell graft to a child with acute lymphoblastic leukemia. The CDR3 protein is CAWRGLGGYEQYF. CDR3 sequence (DNA): TGTGCCTGGAGAGGCCTCGGGGGCTACGAGCAGTACTTC.